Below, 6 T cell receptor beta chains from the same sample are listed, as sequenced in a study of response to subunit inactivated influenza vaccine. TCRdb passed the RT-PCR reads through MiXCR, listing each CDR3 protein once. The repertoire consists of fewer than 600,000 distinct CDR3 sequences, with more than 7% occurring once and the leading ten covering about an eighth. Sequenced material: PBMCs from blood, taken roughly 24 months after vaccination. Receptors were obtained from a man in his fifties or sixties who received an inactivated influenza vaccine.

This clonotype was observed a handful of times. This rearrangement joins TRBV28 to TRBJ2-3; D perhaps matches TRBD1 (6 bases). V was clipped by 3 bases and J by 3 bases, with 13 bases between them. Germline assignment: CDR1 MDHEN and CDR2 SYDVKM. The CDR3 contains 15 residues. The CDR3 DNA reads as TGTGCCAGCAGTTTTCAGGGGTCGGGAACAGATACGCAGTATTTT. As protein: CASSFQGSGTDTQYF.

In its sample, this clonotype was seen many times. This CDR3 is CSARDSNLALHF. For the CDR3, the DNA is TGCAGTGCTAGGGACAGTAACTTGGCCCTCCACTTT. The chain links TRBV20-1 to TRBJ1-6; TRBD1 might be the D (6 bases). Germline assignment: CDR1 DFQATT and CDR2 SNEGSKA (reference sequence). This CDR3 is 12 amino acids long. V lost 3 bases and J 14 bases, leaving 14 bases between the germline ends.

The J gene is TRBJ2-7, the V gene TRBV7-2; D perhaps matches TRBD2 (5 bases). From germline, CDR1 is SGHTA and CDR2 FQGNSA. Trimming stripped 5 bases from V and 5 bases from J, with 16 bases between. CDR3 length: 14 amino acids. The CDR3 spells CASSTYQAGNEQYF. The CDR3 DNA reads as TGTGCCAGCAGCACTTACCAGGCGGGCAACGAGCAGTACTTC.

CDR3 sequence reads: CASSLPVAGELFF. As DNA, the CDR3 is TGCGCCAGCAGCTTGCCGGTTGCCGGGGAGCTGTTTTTT. The chain uses TRBV5-1 and TRBJ2-2; D gene uncertain. Per the germline V gene, CDR1 is SGHRS and CDR2 is YFSETQ. V lost 1 base and J 6 bases, leaving 7 bases between the germline ends. The CDR3 sequence is 13 residues long.

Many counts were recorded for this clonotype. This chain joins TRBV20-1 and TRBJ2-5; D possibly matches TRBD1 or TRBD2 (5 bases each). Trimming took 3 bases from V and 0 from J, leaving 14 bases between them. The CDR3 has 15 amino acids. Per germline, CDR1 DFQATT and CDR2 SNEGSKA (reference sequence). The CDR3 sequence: CSASRFGTYQETQYF. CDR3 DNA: TGCAGTGCTAGTCGCTTCGGGACCTACCAAGAGACCCAGTACTTC.

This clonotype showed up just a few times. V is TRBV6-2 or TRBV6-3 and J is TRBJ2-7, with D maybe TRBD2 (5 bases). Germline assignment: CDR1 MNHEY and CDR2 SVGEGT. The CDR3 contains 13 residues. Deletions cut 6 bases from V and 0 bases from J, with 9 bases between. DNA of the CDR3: TGTGCCAGCAGCCCGACTACCTCCTACGAGCAGTACTTC. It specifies CASSPTTSYEQYF.